This entry is about one TCR beta chain. This sample was taken from a study of blood T cell repertoires in COVID-19. For the study at large: The study drew acute and convalescent COVID-19 samples from the United States, Italy and Spain. From T cells, B-cell-depleted T cells, or PBMCs came the material, which was cDNA or gDNA.

TCRdb keeps only in-frame clones here, not all; method: immunoSEQ multiplex PCR. The sample contains 40,000 to 45,000 clones, 70% to 90% of which appear only once. The length of the CDR3 is 13 residues. From germline, CDR1 is SGDLS and CDR2 YYNGEE. With 7 bases removed from V and 3 bases from J, the gap between germline ends came to 11 bases. The sequenced sample consisted of peripheral blood. V usage is TRBV9 and J usage is TRBJ1-3; tentatively, D is TRBD1 (5 bases). The source of this sequence is a human donor in a cohort sampled during active COVID-19. The CDR3 nucleotides are TGTGCCAGCGGGGCGTTAGGTGGAAACACCATATATTTT. It is translated as CASGALGGNTIYF.